These T cell receptor beta chains were read from a single sample in a study of CD8+ T cells in alopecia areata. The method was immunoSEQ multiplex PCR; TCRdb's version includes in-frame clones alone and lacks a portion of them. The sample holds about 110,000 clones, roughly 55% seen once. The sample comprised NKG2D-low CD8+ T cells sorted from blood. Receptors were obtained from a human donor with alopecia areata. The CDR3 runs from the conserved cysteine through the conserved F or W. Fields, in order: clone size, J gene, D gene, V gene, CDR3 DNA, CDR3 protein. D genes are given only for firm matches. A clone size is listed for some rows: how often the clone was seen (once, few, many), or a class if it is expanded.

clone_size: few
j_call: TRBJ2-5
d_call: -
v_call: TRBV4-2
cdr3_nt: TGTGCCAGCAGCCAAGAAGAGGGGTGGCAAGAGACCCAGTACTTC
cdr3_aa: CASSQEEGWQETQYF

clone_size: -
j_call: TRBJ2-7
d_call: -
v_call: TRBV4-1
cdr3_nt: TGCGCCAGCAGCCAAGTCGGCCGGACCTACGAGCAGTACTTC
cdr3_aa: CASSQVGRTYEQYF

clone_size: -
j_call: TRBJ1-5
d_call: -
v_call: TRBV23-1
cdr3_nt: TGCGCCAGTATTATTCAGCCCCAGCATTTT
cdr3_aa: CASIIQPQHF

clone_size: once
j_call: TRBJ2-3
d_call: -
v_call: TRBV5-8
cdr3_nt: TGTGCCAGCAGCGCAGCAAGTGGGAGTAGCACAGATACGCAGTATTTT
cdr3_aa: CASSAASGSSTDTQYF

clone_size: -
j_call: TRBJ1-1
d_call: TRBD1
v_call: TRBV5-6
cdr3_nt: TGTGCCAGCAGCGTGGAGACAGGGAGGGCGACTGCTGAAGCTTTCTTT
cdr3_aa: CASSVETGRATAEAFF

clone_size: few
j_call: TRBJ1-3
d_call: TRBD1
v_call: TRBV23-1
cdr3_nt: TGCGCCAGCAGTCAATTGGTCCTCGGGACAGGGTTCAGTCACACCATATATTTT
cdr3_aa: CASSQLVLGTGFSHTIYF

clone_size: -
j_call: TRBJ2-7
d_call: -
v_call: TRBV13
cdr3_nt: TGTGCCAGCAGCTCGAACAGGGTCGAGCAGTACTTC
cdr3_aa: CASSSNRVEQYF

clone_size: -
j_call: TRBJ2-1
d_call: -
v_call: TRBV29-1
cdr3_nt: TGCAGCGTTGAAGATCTAGGGCGGGTGTACAATGAGCAGTTCTTC
cdr3_aa: CSVEDLGRVYNEQFF

clone_size: -
j_call: TRBJ1-1
d_call: -
v_call: TRBV2
cdr3_nt: TGTGCCAGCAGTGAAGAGGAGGTTTACACTGAAGCTTTCTTT
cdr3_aa: CASSEEEVYTEAFF

clone_size: -
j_call: TRBJ2-3
d_call: TRBD2
v_call: TRBV5-1
cdr3_nt: TGCGCCAGCAGCCAAGCGGGAGCTATCACAGATACGCAGTATTTT
cdr3_aa: CASSQAGAITDTQYF

clone_size: -
j_call: TRBJ2-5
d_call: -
v_call: TRBV30
cdr3_nt: TGTGCCTGGATGTCTGTACAAGAGACCCAGTACTTC
cdr3_aa: CAWMSVQETQYF

clone_size: -
j_call: TRBJ2-7
d_call: -
v_call: TRBV9
cdr3_nt: TGTGCCAGCAGCGTAGCCCCTGGGGCGGGAAGCTCCTACGAGCAGTACTTC
cdr3_aa: CASSVAPGAGSSYEQYF

clone_size: -
j_call: TRBJ2-1
d_call: -
v_call: TRBV11-1
cdr3_nt: TGTGCCAGCAGCTTAGCGTATGGTAGTTGGGATGAGCAGTTCTTC
cdr3_aa: CASSLAYGSWDEQFF

clone_size: -
j_call: TRBJ2-3
d_call: -
v_call: TRBV6-1
cdr3_nt: TGTGCCAGCACCGACCGTGGCGATACGCAGTATTTT
cdr3_aa: CASTDRGDTQYF

clone_size: few
j_call: TRBJ2-1
d_call: TRBD2
v_call: TRBV19
cdr3_nt: TGTGCCAGTAGTATTGGTCTAGCGGGAGAGGGTGAGCAGTTCTTC
cdr3_aa: CASSIGLAGEGEQFF

clone_size: few
j_call: TRBJ2-1
d_call: -
v_call: TRBV5-1
cdr3_nt: TGCGCCACTTCATCCCGGTCCAGCAGGTTGAGTGATGAGCAGTTCTTC
cdr3_aa: CATSSRSSRLSDEQFF

clone_size: -
j_call: TRBJ2-7
d_call: TRBD2
v_call: TRBV27
cdr3_nt: TGTGCCAGCAGTTTTCAAGCGGGAGGTTTCAACGAGCAGTACTTC
cdr3_aa: CASSFQAGGFNEQYF

clone_size: few
j_call: TRBJ2-1
d_call: TRBD1
v_call: TRBV27
cdr3_nt: TGTGCCAGCAGTCCCACTAGCACAGGGGGTTACAATGAGCAGTTCTTC
cdr3_aa: CASSPTSTGGYNEQFF

clone_size: few
j_call: TRBJ2-7
d_call: -
v_call: TRBV29-1
cdr3_nt: TGCAGCGTTGAAGACGACGGGAGCTCCTACGAGCAGTACTTC
cdr3_aa: CSVEDDGSSYEQYF

clone_size: -
j_call: TRBJ2-1
d_call: TRBD2
v_call: TRBV9
cdr3_nt: TGTGCCAGCAGCGTCGCCTCAACGGGAGGCTTTAGGAATGAGCAGTTCTTC
cdr3_aa: CASSVASTGGFRNEQFF

clone_size: -
j_call: TRBJ2-7
d_call: TRBD1
v_call: TRBV11-2
cdr3_nt: TGTGCCAGCAGCTTAAGCCCTACAGGGGACTACGAGCAGTACTTC
cdr3_aa: CASSLSPTGDYEQYF

clone_size: -
j_call: TRBJ2-3
d_call: -
v_call: TRBV27
cdr3_nt: TGTGCCAGCAGTTTGGGCTCCGGGCCCCCAGATACGCAGTATTTT
cdr3_aa: CASSLGSGPPDTQYF

clone_size: -
j_call: TRBJ2-7
d_call: TRBD1
v_call: TRBV4-1
cdr3_nt: TGCGCCAGCAGCCATGCCGGGACAGGGTCCTACGAGCAGTACTTC
cdr3_aa: CASSHAGTGSYEQYF

clone_size: -
j_call: TRBJ1-1
d_call: -
v_call: TRBV28
cdr3_nt: TGTGCCAGCAGCCCCCCCTTTTTCTTT
cdr3_aa: CASSPPFFF

clone_size: -
j_call: TRBJ2-7
d_call: -
v_call: TRBV7-9
cdr3_nt: TGTGCCAGCAGCTTAGAGAACGGGCAGTACTTC
cdr3_aa: CASSLENGQYF

clone_size: -
j_call: TRBJ2-7
d_call: -
v_call: TRBV11-2
cdr3_nt: TGTGCCAGCAGCTCCCCCTACGGGGCCGTCTACGAGCAGTACTTC
cdr3_aa: CASSSPYGAVYEQYF

clone_size: few
j_call: TRBJ1-1
d_call: -
v_call: TRBV27
cdr3_nt: TGTGCCAGCAGTCCAGGGATGGGCACTGAAGCTTTCTTT
cdr3_aa: CASSPGMGTEAFF

clone_size: -
j_call: TRBJ1-1
d_call: TRBD1
v_call: TRBV5-1
cdr3_nt: TGCGCCAGCAGGGAAGAGACAGGGGCGCTGAACACTGAAGCTTTCTTT
cdr3_aa: CASREETGALNTEAFF

clone_size: -
j_call: TRBJ2-1
d_call: -
v_call: TRBV7-3
cdr3_nt: TGTGCCAGCAGCTTAGGGCTCTACAATGAGCAGTTCTTC
cdr3_aa: CASSLGLYNEQFF

clone_size: -
j_call: TRBJ1-1
d_call: -
v_call: TRBV27
cdr3_nt: TGTGCCAGCAGTTTGGCTCGAGGTTTGGTCAACACTGAAGCTTTCTTT
cdr3_aa: CASSLARGLVNTEAFF

clone_size: few
j_call: TRBJ2-5
d_call: -
v_call: TRBV4-1
cdr3_nt: TGCGCCAGCAGCCGCCTAAACCAGGGGACCGACCAAGAGACCCAGTACTTC
cdr3_aa: CASSRLNQGTDQETQYF

clone_size: -
j_call: TRBJ1-1
d_call: -
v_call: TRBV27
cdr3_nt: TGTGCCAGCAGTTTTGGGGGGAACACTGAAGCTTTCTTT
cdr3_aa: CASSFGGNTEAFF

clone_size: few
j_call: TRBJ2-7
d_call: TRBD1
v_call: TRBV5-1
cdr3_nt: TGCGCCAGCAGCTCTAGCACCCGGGACAGGGGGTCCTACGAGCAGTACTTC
cdr3_aa: CASSSSTRDRGSYEQYF

clone_size: -
j_call: TRBJ1-1
d_call: TRBD1
v_call: TRBV28
cdr3_nt: TGTGCCAGCAGCCTGACAGGGGCGGCGGAAGCTTTCTTT
cdr3_aa: CASSLTGAAEAFF

clone_size: -
j_call: TRBJ2-3
d_call: -
v_call: TRBV9
cdr3_nt: TGTGCCAGCAGCCCGTCCGGGGGAGAGGTTTCAGATACGCAGTATTTT
cdr3_aa: CASSPSGGEVSDTQYF